Below are 6 T cell receptor beta chains sequenced from a single sample in a study of shared clonotypes between healthy human individuals. Naive CD8 populations comprised CD45RO-negative cells positively selected for CCR7, excluding terminally differentiated effector memory CD45RA+ cells. Sequenced by immunoSEQ multiplex PCR; TCRdb stores in-frame clones only, minus some. Of more than 2 million clones detected, about 95% appear once; the ten largest clones hold 0.9% to 1.4%. Sequencing was performed on naive CD8+ T cells sorted from blood. Every receptor here comes from a man younger than 30 in good health.

The genes are TRBV29-1 and TRBJ2-7; 11 bases match TRBD2. CDR1 is SQVTM and CDR2 is ANQGSEA in the germline V gene. CDR3 size: 16 residues. With 6 bases clipped from V and 4 bases from J, the junction kept 14 bases outside the gene matches. For the CDR3, the DNA is TGCAGCGTGAGGGGGACTAGCGGAAGCAGGGATTACGAGCAGTACTTC. Translating gives CSVRGTSGSRDYEQYF.

J is TRBJ2-4 and V is TRBV21-1; TRBD2 reflects the table's D call only, with no check against the DNA. TRBV21-1 is a recognized pseudogene. This CDR3 has 19 residues. This chain's CDR3 is CASNSKGGPPGQAKNIQYF. The CDR3 nucleotides read TGTGCCAGCAACTCAAAGGGAGGACCACCGGGGCAAGCCAAAAACATTCAGTACTTC.

The J gene is TRBJ2-1, the V gene TRBV6-5, with D hard to call. CDR3 length: 15 amino acids. In germline, CDR1 is MNHEY, CDR2 SVGAGI. V was pared by 0 bases and J by 2 bases, with 8 bases between. The CDR3 region has the DNA TGTGCCAGCAGTTACTCGACGGCCGCCTACAATGAGCAGTTCTTC. This encodes CASSYSTAAYNEQFF.

V and J are TRBV6-6 and TRBJ1-2, with D uncertain. Trimming pared 7 bases from V and 4 bases from J, leaving 7 bases between. Germline CDR1 is MNHNY and CDR2 is SVGAGI (reference sequence). The CDR3 is made up of 11 amino acids. The CDR3 sequence is CASTEGYGYTF. Here the CDR3 DNA reads TGTGCCAGCACCGAGGGCTATGGCTACACCTTC.

V usage is TRBV28 and J usage is TRBJ1-2, with 9 positions matching TRBD1. The CDR3 runs 17 residues. Germline-derived CDR1 and CDR2 are MDHEN and SYDVKM. With 5 bases clipped from V and 0 bases from J, the junction kept 10 bases outside the gene matches. The CDR3 nucleotides read TGTGCCAGCAGTACCATACAGGGGGCGCAGGCTAACTATGGCTACACCTTC. Its protein is CASSTIQGAQANYGYTF.

V and J are TRBV27 and TRBJ2-1, with 10 bases fitting TRBD2. This CDR3 has 15 amino acids. J lost 9 bases, V lost 6 bases, and 11 bases had no gene match. CDR1 MNHEY and CDR2 SMNVEV come from the germline V gene (reference sequence). CDR3 protein: CASRSGLAGEAEQFF. The CDR3 DNA reads TGTGCCAGCAGATCCGGGCTAGCGGGAGAGGCTGAGCAGTTCTTC.